A selection of T cell receptor beta chains follows, all from one sample in a study of T cell responses to AZD1222 COVID-19 vaccine. Clones were read by immunoSEQ multiplex PCR, and TCRdb kept only the in-frame ones, dropping some. The sample includes some 50,000 clones, about 87% of them seen just once. This sample comprised peripheral blood, obtained 28 days after the second AZD1222 dose. The origin of the receptors is an adult who received the AZD1222 COVID-19 vaccine. Both conserved end residues are part of each CDR3. The D gene is left open where the match is weak. Size is omitted from some rows. Given values are once, few, many or a class for expanded clones.

NA	TRBV5-1	TRBJ1-2	TRBD1	CASSFGQGASGYTF
NA	TRBV7-2	TRBJ2-1	TRBD2	CASSYAGTSGYNEQFF
NA	TRBV2	TRBJ1-5	TRBD1	CASSESGGGQPQHF
NA	TRBV28	TRBJ2-7	TRBD2	CASRASGRRDEQYF
NA	TRBV5-1	TRBJ1-3	TRBD1	CASSAGQSSGNTIYF
once	TRBV27	TRBJ2-1	NA	CASSLAGPHTSYNEQFF
NA	TRBV18	TRBJ1-5	NA	CASSGGLGNQPQHF
NA	TRBV15	TRBJ1-1	TRBD1	CATSRDRVGTEAFF
NA	TRBV5-1	TRBJ2-1	TRBD2	CASSSIAGGFSNEQFF
NA	TRBV27	TRBJ1-1	NA	CASRHQGYTEAFF